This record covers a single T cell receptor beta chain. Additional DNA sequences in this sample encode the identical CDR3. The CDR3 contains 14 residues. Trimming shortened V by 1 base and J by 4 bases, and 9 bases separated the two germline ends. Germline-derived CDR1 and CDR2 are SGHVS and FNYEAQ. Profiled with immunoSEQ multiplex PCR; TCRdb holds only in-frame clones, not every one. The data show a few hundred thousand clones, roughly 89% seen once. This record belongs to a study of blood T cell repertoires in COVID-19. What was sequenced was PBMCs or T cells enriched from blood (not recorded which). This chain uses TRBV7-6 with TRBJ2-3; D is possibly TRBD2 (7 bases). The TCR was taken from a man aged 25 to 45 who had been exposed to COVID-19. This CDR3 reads CASSLGGGSDTQYF. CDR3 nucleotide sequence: TGTGCCAGCAGCTTAGGCGGGGGCTCAGATACGCAGTATTTT.